A single sample is the source of the 2 T cell receptor beta chains below, sequenced in a study of cytomegalovirus exposure and HLA in healthy donors. PCR primers comprised 60 Vbeta and 13 Jbeta primers. TCRdb keeps only in-frame clones here, not all; method: immunoSEQ multiplex PCR. Among around 67,000 clones listed, about three quarters were seen once. The sequencing input was PBMCs. These receptors originate from a woman aged 25-40 years in good health and CMV-seropositive.

The chain uses TRBV4-2 and TRBJ2-1; D possibly corresponds to TRBD1 (5 bases). V dropped 0 bases and J dropped 4 bases, with 16 bases sitting between them. CDR1 LGHNA and CDR2 YNFKEQ come from the germline V gene. The CDR3 extends over 17 amino acids. CDR3 sequence (DNA): TGTGCCAGCAGCCAAGATGGGAACAGGCTCACGTACAATGAGCAGTTCTTC. Amino acids: CASSQDGNRLTYNEQFF.

This chain joins TRBV5-1 and TRBJ2-1; 9 positions agree with TRBD2. The CDR3 has 15 residues. Germline V gene data show CDR1 as SGHRS and CDR2 as YFSETQ. The J segment lost 8 bases and the V segment lost 0 bases, leaving 6 bases of the junction unmatched. This CDR3 is CASSLAGTSRDEQFF. DNA for the CDR3: TGCGCCAGCAGCTTGGCTGGGACTAGCAGGGATGAGCAGTTCTTC.